The present T cell receptor beta chain was sequenced within a study of shared T cell receptors in the human thymus. Repertoires were generated with immunoSEQ multiplex PCR, while TCRdb's copy carries only in-frame clones and drops some. Of approximately 730,000 clones in the sample, 80% to 90% were seen once. These data are also associated with another study on human thymus T cells. That report notes: All donors were healthy Finnish infants who were undergoing corrective surgery to treat congenital heart defects. Thymic samples were excised during corrective heart operations. V and J gene usage appeared biased in thymic and blood repertoires. Unrelated individuals had highly overlapping thymic repertoires, as reported in related research.

The specimen was thymocytes. This sequence originates from a girl less than two years old with a congenital heart defect.

DNA for the CDR3: TGTGCCAGCAGCCTTCGGGGTGGACACTATGGCTACACCTTC. Its protein product is CASSLRGGHYGYTF. The rearrangement joins TRBV6-6 to TRBJ1-2; D gene unclear. This CDR3 comprises 14 residues. Trimming pared 6 bases from V and 3 bases from J, leaving 14 bases between. Per the germline V gene, CDR1 is MNHNY and CDR2 is SVGAGI (reference sequence).